The clone carrying this T cell receptor (beta chain) was seen a handful of times. Its antigen is unknown. CDR3-region Arm-PCR and iRepertoire HTBI primers produced the TCR beta libraries. One entry per CDR3 protein results from TCRdb running MiXCR on the multiplex PCR reads. This repertoire shows some 450,000 distinct CDR3 sequences, about 16% found once; its top ten account for about 10%. This sample is drawn from a study of regulatory T cells in long-lasting Graves disease. As for the study in general: Duration of antithyroid drug therapy among newly diagnosed Graves' patients was under 3 months. Broader study findings: Among the persistent patients, 2,741 public clonotypes were shared, more than the 850 to 1,000 shared among new patients.

V was pared by 5 bases and J by 9 bases, with 23 bases between. This CDR3 region has 17 residues. The V gene's germline CDR1 is MNHEY and CDR2 SMNVEV (reference sequence). Noted time point: newly diagnosed GD, antithyroid drugs for less than 3 months. Following extraction of RNA from PBMCs, that RNA was used to make the TCR library. Patients of an endocrinology department in Xi'an, China, were included. The data were also submitted as part of a second study, on T cells in Graves' hyperthyroidism and ophthalmopathy.

The J gene is TRBJ1-6, the V gene TRBV27; perhaps TRBD1 as D (6 bases). The sequence came from a woman in her 30s with Graves disease. The source material was peripheral blood mononuclear cells (PBMCs), sampled at new diagnosis, from a patient treated with antithyroid drugs. The CDR3 here is CASSPLTGFYVSSPLHF. In nucleotides, the CDR3 is TGTGCCAGCAGTCCACTGACAGGCTTTTACGTCAGTTCACCCCTCCACTTT.